This T cell receptor beta chain was retrieved from a study of blood T cell repertoires in COVID-19. In the study overall: Spain, Italy and the United States supplied samples that represented acute and convalescent COVID-19.

Participant ages covered roughly 18 to 89 years across 24 US areas. TCRdb's copy holds only in-frame clones and misses some; the assay was immunoSEQ multiplex PCR. In the table there are under 200,000 clones, 86% of which are singletons. This clone was counted a single time. CDR1 and CDR2 (germline): SGHVS, FQNEAQ. V shed 8 bases and J shed 4 bases, with 19 bases lying between them. This CDR3 has 15 residues. Sample: PBMCs or T cells enriched from blood (not recorded which). This receptor was taken from a man aged 40-55 years with acute COVID-19. The genes are TRBV7-8 and TRBJ2-3; D is possibly TRBD2 (5 bases). The CDR3 nucleotides are TGTGCCAGCGGGCGAGGGCCCTGGGCCGCAGATACGCAGTATTTT. Translated: CASGRGPWAADTQYF.